This T cell receptor beta chain was sequenced for a study of T cell clonality in common variable immunodeficiency. Regarding this clone: Its specificity is not known. This is likely an artifact of a read error, given a far larger clone one base away. The CDR3 end lies 3 residues beyond the end of the read and is filled in from the germline J gene. Other nucleotide sequences in the sample specify the same CDR3.

The study's findings and limits: Patient heterogeneity in the CVID cohort limited correlations between repertoire features and clinical complications. CVID subjects shared fewer TCRbeta clones than healthy controls did. CVID subjects had higher TCRbeta clonality than healthy controls, most marked in about a third.

Germline V CDR1 and CDR2: LNHDA, SQIVND (reference sequence). The CDR3 has 13 residues. Deletions cut 7 bases from V and 5 bases from J, with 11 bases between. Equal genomic DNA amounts from CVID and control samples were sequenced. Measured with immunoSEQ multiplex PCR; TCRdb has only the in-frame clones, and not every one. Altogether 40,000 to 45,000 clones were found in the sample, and no singletons occur. The specimen was peripheral blood mononuclear cells. The source of this sequence is a person aged 18 to 75 in good health. This chain uses TRBV19 with TRBJ1-4; the D is unclear. CDR3: CASTTVLNEKLFF. The sequenced CDR3 bases are TGTGCCAGTACCACTGTGCTAAATGAAAAA.